The 5 T cell receptor beta chains below come from one sample, sequenced in a study of Graves' ophthalmopathy and Graves' hyperthyroidism (dated by TCRdb to between 2017 and 2018). Data came from an Illumina HiSeq 2000. TCR beta CDR3 regions were amplified from RNA transcripts for repertoire sequencing. A first-round RT-PCR used HTBI primers with the Qiagen OneStep RT-PCR kit, followed by a second-round multiplex PCR, size selection and purification. Using fastp trimming at Q25 and MiXCR clonotype assembly, TCRdb reanalyzed the public sequencing data and kept in-frame beta chains. Entries are consolidated by CDR3 protein sequence, retaining the most common genes and DNA. The sample table contains roughly 400,000 distinct CDR3 sequences; only one count was recorded for about 15% of them. The ten largest clonotypes hold roughly 2.3% of the sample. Material for sequencing was peripheral blood. Receptors were obtained from an adult woman with stable Graves' hyperthyroidism.

The chain employs TRBV12-3 or TRBV12-4 and TRBJ1-5; tentative D call: TRBD1 (6 bases). This CDR3 has 15 amino acids. V was pared by 6 bases and J by 2 bases, with 14 bases between. The CDR3 coding sequence is TGTGCCAGCAGCCAGTCCGCAGGGGGCAATCAGCCCCAGCATTTT. Its translation: CASSQSAGGNQPQHF.

This clonotype was seen ten or more times. The chain couples TRBV30 to TRBJ1-1, with unresolved D. The CDR3 extends over 13 amino acids. V lost 5 bases and J 3 bases, leaving 13 bases between the germline ends. Germline CDR1 GTSNPN, CDR2 SVGIG (reference sequence). The CDR3 loop reads CAWEGLRDTEAFF. The DNA of the CDR3 is TGTGCCTGGGAGGGCCTAAGGGACACTGAAGCTTTCTTT.

This clonotype was observed at least ten times. The rearrangement joins TRBV9 to TRBJ2-2; a possible D gene is TRBD2 (6 bases). V lost 4 bases to trimming and J lost 2 bases, with 18 bases between them. Germline CDR1 and CDR2: SGDLS and YYNGEE. The length of the CDR3 is 17 residues. Here the CDR3 reads CASSRSRGLVNTGELFF. CDR3 DNA: TGTGCCAGCAGCCGGTCCCGGGGGTTAGTAAACACCGGGGAGCTGTTTTTT.

This clonotype was seen ten or more times. The J gene is TRBJ1-1, the V gene TRBV7-9, with a tentative D call TRBD1 (5 bases). CDR3 length: 14 amino acids. The germline V and J ends were trimmed by 10 bases and 4 bases, with 19 bases remaining between them. Germline V gene lookup returns CDR1 SEHNR and CDR2 FQNEAQ (reference sequence). The CDR3 DNA follows: TGTGCCACCATAACCCCCCCGGGGGGCACTGAAGCTTTCTTT. It encodes CATITPPGGTEAFF.

V and J are TRBV7-6 and TRBJ2-2, with 9 nucleotides matching TRBD2. Germline CDR1 is SGHVS and CDR2 is FNYEAQ. This CDR3 has 17 residues. V lost 5 bases, J lost 3 bases, and 10 bases stayed unmatched. In nucleotides, the CDR3 is TGTGCCAGCAGCCCCGTCAGGCGGGAGGGGTACACCGGGGAGCTGTTTTTT. Translating it yields CASSPVRREGYTGELFF.